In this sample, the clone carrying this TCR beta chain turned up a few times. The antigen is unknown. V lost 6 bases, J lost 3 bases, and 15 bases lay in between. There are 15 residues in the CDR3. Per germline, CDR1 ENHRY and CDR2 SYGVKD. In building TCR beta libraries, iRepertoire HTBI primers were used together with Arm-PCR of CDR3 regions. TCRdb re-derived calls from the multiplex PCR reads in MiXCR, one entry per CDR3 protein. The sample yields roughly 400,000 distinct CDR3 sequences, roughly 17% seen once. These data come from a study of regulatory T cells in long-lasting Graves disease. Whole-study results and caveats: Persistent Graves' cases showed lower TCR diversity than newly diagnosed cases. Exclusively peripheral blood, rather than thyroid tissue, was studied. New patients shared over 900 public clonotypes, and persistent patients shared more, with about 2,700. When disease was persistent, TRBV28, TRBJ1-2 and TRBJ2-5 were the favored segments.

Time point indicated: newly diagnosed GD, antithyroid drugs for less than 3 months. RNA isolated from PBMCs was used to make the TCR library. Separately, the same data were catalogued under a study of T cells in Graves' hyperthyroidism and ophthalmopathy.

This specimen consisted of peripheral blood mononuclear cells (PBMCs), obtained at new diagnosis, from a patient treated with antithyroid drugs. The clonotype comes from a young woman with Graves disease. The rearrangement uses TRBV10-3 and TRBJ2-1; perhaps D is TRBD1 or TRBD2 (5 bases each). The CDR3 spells CAIRKGDAGYNEQFF. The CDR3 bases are TGTGCCATCAGAAAAGGGGACGCAGGCTACAATGAGCAGTTCTTC.